This TCR beta chain appears in the sequencing data of a study of blood T cells in healthy people across ages. General study results and limits: Since the PBMCs were unsorted, naive and antigen-experienced cells could not be conclusively compared.

Using a J-beta primer mix together with a sample-barcoded 5' primer, a second PCR was run for roughly 6 to 12 cycles. In TCRdb, the 5' RACE reads were re-called with MiXCR into one record per CDR3 protein. The sample carries about 830,000 distinct CDR3 sequences, around 62% recorded once. CDR3 length: 20 residues. Germline CDR1 LGHNA, CDR2 YSLEER. Germline trimming cut 4 bases from V and 3 bases from J; bases unmatched to any gene: 21. Every donor provided roughly 10 milliliters of peripheral blood. Total RNA extraction produced at least 6 micrograms (per sample) for the study. In the case of this clonotype: Its target is unknown.

This TCR derives from a man aged 25 to 40 in good health. This sequence joins TRBV4-3 and TRBJ2-1; 7 nucleotides match TRBD1. What was sequenced was blood. CDR3 in amino acids: CASSPINAYIGGQSYNEQFF. For the CDR3, the DNA is TGCGCCAGCAGCCCGATAAATGCCTACATTGGGGGACAGAGCTACAATGAGCAGTTCTTC.